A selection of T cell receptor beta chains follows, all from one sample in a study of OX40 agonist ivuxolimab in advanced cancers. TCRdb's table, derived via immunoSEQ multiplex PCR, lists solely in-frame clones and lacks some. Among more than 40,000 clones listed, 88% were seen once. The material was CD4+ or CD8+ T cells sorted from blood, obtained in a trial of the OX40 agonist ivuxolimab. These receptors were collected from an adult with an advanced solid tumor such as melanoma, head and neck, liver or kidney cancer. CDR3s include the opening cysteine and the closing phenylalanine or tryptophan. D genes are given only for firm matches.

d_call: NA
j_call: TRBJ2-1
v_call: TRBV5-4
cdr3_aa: CASSSGQSSYNEQFF
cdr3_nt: TGTGCCAGCAGCTCCGGACAGAGCTCCTACAATGAGCAGTTCTTC

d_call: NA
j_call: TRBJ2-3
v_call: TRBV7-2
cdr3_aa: CASSLGQDSTDTQYF
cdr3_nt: TGTGCCAGCAGCTTAGGGCAGGATAGCACAGATACGCAGTATTTT

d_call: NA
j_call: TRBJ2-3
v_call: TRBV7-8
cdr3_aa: CASSLVGGFGPGSTDTQYF
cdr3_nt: TGTGCCAGCAGCTTAGTTGGTGGGTTCGGCCCAGGAAGCACAGATACGCAGTATTTT

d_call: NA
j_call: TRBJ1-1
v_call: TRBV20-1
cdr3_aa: CSARSATEAFF
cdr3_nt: TGCAGTGCTAGGAGTGCCACTGAAGCTTTCTTT

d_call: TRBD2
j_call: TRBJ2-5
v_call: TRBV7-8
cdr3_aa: CASSLVGLGEGWTQYF
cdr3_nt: TGTGCCAGCAGCTTAGTGGGACTAGGCGAGGGGTGGACCCAGTACTTC

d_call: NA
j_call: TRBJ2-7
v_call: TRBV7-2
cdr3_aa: CASSLEASSYEQYF
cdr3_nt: TGTGCCAGCAGCTTAGAAGCGAGTAGTTACGAGCAGTACTTC

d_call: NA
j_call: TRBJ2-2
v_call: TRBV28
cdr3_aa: CASSRNTGELFF
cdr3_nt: TGTGCCAGCAGTCGAAACACCGGGGAGCTGTTTTTT

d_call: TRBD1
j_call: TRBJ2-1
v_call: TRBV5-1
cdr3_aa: CASSLVSGGSEQFF
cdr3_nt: TGCGCCAGCAGCTTGGTTTCAGGGGGCAGCGAGCAGTTCTTC

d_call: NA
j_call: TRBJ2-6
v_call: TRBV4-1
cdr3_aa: CASSQPGVGANVLTF
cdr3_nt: TGCGCCAGCAGCCAACCAGGGGTTGGGGCCAACGTCCTGACTTTC

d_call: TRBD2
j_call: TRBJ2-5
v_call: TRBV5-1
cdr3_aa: CASSSSGAETQYF
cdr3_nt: TGCGCCAGCAGCTCCAGCGGGGCGGAGACCCAGTACTTC

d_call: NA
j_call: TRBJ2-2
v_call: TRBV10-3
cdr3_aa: CAISELNTGELFF
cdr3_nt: TGTGCCATCAGTGAACTCAACACCGGGGAGCTGTTTTTT

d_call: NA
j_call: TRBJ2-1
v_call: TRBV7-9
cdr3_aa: CASSSGTLNNEQFF
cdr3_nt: TGTGCCAGCAGCTCCGGGACATTAAACAATGAGCAGTTCTTC

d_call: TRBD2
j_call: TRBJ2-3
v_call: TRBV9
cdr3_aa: CASSARGSTLGTSGADTQYF
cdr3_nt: TGTGCCAGCAGCGCCCGGGGAAGTACCTTAGGGACTAGCGGCGCAGATACGCAGTATTTT

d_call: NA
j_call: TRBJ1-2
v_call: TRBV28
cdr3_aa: CASSPPQGGSYGYTF
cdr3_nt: TGTGCCAGCAGTCCCCCTCAGGGAGGTAGCTATGGCTACACCTTC

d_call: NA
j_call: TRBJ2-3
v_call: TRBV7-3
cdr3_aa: CASSLGITDTQYF
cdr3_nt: TGTGCCAGCAGCTTAGGCATCACAGATACGCAGTATTTT